The source of this TCR beta chain is a study of T cell responses to AZD1222 COVID-19 vaccine. The sample holds a few counts of this clone. Its antigen is undetermined. Study-level results: The breadth and depth of Spike-specific TCRs increased once two AZD1222 doses had been given. Donor demographics were predominantly white British with a female majority; clonal diversity may be underestimated.

The data were produced by immunoSEQ multiplex PCR, yet TCRdb's version contains in-frame clones alone and is incomplete. The repertoire holds 90,000 or so clones, 89% seen once, with under 5.5% in the top ten. This CDR3 has 15 residues. With V trimmed by 0 bases and J by 7 bases, 7 bases remained unmatched. Germline V gene data show CDR1 as MGHRA and CDR2 as YSYEKL. Sequences were derived from peripheral blood, sampled 28 days after the second AZD1222 dose. The receptor was derived from an adult who received the AZD1222 COVID-19 vaccine. J is TRBJ1-2 and V is TRBV4-1; 8 bases agree with TRBD1. The CDR3 here is CASSQDSTGGGGYTF. CDR3 DNA: TGCGCCAGCAGCCAAGACTCCACAGGGGGTGGTGGCTACACCTTC.